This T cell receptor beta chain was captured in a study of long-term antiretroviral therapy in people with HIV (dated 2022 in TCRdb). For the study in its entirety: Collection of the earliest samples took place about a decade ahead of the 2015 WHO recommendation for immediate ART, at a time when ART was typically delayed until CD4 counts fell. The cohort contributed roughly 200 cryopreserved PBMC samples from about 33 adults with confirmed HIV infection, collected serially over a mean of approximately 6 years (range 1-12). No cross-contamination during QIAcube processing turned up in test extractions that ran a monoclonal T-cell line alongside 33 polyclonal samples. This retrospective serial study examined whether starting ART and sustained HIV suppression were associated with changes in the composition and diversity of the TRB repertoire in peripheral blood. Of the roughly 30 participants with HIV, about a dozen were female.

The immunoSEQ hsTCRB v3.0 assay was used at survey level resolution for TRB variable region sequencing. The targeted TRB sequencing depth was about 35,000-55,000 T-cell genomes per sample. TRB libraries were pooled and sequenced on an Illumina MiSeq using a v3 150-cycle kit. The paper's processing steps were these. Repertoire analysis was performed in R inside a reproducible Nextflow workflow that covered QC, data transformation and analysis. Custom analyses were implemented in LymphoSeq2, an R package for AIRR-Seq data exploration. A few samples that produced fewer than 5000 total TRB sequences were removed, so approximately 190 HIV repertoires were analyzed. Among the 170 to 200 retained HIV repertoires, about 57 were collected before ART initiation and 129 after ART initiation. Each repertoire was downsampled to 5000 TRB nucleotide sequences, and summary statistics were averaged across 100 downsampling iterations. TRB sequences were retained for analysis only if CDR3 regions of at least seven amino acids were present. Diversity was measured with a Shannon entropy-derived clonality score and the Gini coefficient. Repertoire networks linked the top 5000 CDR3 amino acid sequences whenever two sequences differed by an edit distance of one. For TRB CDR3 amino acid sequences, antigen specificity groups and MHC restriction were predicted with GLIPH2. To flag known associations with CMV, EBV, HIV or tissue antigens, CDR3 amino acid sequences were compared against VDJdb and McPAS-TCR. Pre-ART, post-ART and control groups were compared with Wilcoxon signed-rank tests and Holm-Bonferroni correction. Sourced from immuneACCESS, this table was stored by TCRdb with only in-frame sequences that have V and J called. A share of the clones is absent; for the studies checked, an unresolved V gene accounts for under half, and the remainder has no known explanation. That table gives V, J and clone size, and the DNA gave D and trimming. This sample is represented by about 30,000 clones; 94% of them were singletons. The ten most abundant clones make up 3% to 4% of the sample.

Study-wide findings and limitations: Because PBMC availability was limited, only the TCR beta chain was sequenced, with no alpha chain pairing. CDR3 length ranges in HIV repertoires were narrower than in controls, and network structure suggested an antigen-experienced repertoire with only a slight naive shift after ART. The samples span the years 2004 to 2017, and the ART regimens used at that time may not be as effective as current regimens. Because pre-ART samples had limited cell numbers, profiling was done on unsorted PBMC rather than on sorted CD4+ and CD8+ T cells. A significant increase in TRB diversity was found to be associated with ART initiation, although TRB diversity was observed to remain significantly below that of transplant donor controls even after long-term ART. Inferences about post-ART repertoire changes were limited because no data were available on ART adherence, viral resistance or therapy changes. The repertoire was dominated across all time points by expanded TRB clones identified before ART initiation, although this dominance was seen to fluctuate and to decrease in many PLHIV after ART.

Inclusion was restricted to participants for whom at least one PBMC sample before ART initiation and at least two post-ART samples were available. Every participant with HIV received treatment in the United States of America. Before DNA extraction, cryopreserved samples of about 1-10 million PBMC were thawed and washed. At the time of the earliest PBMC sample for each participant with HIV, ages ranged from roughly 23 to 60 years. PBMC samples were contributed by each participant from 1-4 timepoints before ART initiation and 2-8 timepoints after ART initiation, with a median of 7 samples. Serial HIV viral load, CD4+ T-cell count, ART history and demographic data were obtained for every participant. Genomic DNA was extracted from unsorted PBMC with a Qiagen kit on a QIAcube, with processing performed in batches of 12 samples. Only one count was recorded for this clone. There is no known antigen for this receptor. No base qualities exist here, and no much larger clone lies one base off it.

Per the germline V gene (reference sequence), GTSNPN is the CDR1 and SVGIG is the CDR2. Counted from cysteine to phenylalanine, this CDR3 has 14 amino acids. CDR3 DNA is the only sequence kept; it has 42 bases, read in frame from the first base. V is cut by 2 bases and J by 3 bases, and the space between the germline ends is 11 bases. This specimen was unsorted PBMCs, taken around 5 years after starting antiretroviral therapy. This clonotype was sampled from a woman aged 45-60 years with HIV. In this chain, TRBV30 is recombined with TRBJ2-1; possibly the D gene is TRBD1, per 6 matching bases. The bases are TGTGCCTGGAGTATAGGACAGAGCTACAATGAGCAGTTCTTC. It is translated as CAWSIGQSYNEQFF.